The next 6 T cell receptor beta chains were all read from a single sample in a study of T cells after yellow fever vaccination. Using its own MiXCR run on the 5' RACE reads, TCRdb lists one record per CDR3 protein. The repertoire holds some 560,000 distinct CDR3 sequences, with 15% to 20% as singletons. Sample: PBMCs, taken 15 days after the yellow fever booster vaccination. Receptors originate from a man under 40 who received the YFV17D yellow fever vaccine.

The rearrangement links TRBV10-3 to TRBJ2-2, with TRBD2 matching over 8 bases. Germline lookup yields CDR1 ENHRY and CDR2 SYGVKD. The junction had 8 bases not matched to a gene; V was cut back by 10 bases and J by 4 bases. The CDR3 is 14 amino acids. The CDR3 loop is CATRAGVGTGELFF. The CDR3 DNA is TGTGCCACACGAGCGGGAGTGGGCACCGGGGAGCTGTTTTTT.

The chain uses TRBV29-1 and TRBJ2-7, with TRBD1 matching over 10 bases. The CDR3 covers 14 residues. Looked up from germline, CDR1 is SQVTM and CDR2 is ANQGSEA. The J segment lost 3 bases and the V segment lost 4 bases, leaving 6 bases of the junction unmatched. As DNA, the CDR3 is TGCAGCGTTGTGGACAGGGGGACACTCTACGAGCAGTACTTC. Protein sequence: CSVVDRGTLYEQYF.

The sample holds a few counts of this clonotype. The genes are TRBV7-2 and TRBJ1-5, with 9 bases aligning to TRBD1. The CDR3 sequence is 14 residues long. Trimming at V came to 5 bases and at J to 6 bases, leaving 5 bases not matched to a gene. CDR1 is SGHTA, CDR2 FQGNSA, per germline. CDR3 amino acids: CASSRDRDIQPQHF. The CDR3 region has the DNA TGTGCCAGCAGCCGGGACAGGGATATTCAGCCCCAGCATTTT.

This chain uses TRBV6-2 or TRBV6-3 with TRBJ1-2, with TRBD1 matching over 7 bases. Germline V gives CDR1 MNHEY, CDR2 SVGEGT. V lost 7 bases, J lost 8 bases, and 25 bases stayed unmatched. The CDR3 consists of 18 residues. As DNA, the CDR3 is TGTGCCAGCACCCTGGGGACGATGAAGCCGGGACAGCGAATAGGCTACACCTTC. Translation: CASTLGTMKPGQRIGYTF.

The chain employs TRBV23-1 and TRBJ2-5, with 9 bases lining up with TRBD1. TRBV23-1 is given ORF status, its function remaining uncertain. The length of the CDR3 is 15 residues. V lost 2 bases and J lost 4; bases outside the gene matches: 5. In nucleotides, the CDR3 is TGCGCCAGCAGTCAACGGGACAGGGCCGGAGAGACCCAGTACTTC. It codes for CASSQRDRAGETQYF.

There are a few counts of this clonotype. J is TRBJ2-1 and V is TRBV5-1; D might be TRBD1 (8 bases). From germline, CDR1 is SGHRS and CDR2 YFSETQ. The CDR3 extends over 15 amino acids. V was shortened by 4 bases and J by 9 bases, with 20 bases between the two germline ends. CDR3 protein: CASSPDRGGTGEQFF. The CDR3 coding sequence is TGCGCCAGCAGCCCAGACAGGGGAGGGACCGGTGAGCAGTTCTTC.